A single sample is the source of the 6 T cell receptor beta chains below, sequenced in a study of shared clonotypes between healthy human individuals. Here immunoSEQ multiplex PCR was the method, and the copy in TCRdb shows in-frame clones only, minus some. The sample contains millions of clones, over 85% of which appear only once. Naivety among CD8 cells was defined by CD45RO negativity and positive CCR7 selection, thereby excluding terminally differentiated effector memory CD45RA+ cells. The material sequenced was naive CD8+ T cells sorted from blood. Source of these receptors: a man aged 18 to 29 in good health.

J is TRBJ1-3 and V is TRBV6-1; D is unclear. This CDR3 has 11 residues. Trimming took 8 bases from V and 4 from J, leaving 6 bases between them. Germline V gene data show CDR1 as MNHNS and CDR2 as SASEGT. Here the CDR3 reads CASPGGNTIYF. DNA for the CDR3: TGTGCCAGCCCCGGGGGAAACACCATATATTTT.

V is TRBV4-1 and J is TRBJ1-4; TRBD1 is a possible D gene (5 bases). The length of the CDR3 is 16 residues. Trimming left V 0 bases short and J 0 bases short, with 8 bases between. From germline, CDR1 is MGHRA and CDR2 YSYEKL. CDR3 bases: TGCGCCAGCAGCCAAGAACAGACAGCAACTAATGAAAAACTGTTTTTT. It is translated as CASSQEQTATNEKLFF.

Comments on this clone: Other DNA sequences in this sample translate to the same CDR3. The chain carries TRBV6-5 and TRBJ1-1; unclear D gene. The CDR3 has 12 residues. Looked up from germline, CDR1 is MNHEY and CDR2 is SVGAGI. Trimming cost V 5 bases and J 1 base, with 5 bases left between them. The CDR3 DNA reads as TGTGCCAGCAGTCCCGGGAACACTGAAGCTTTCTTT. It codes for CASSPGNTEAFF.

The chain carries TRBV19 and TRBJ2-7, with 9 bases lining up with TRBD1. CDR1 LNHDA and CDR2 SQIVND come from the germline V gene (reference sequence). This CDR3 region has 15 residues. With 6 bases clipped from V and 4 bases from J, the junction kept 10 bases outside the gene matches. The CDR3 DNA sequence: TGTGCCAGTAGCACCTCGAGGACAGGGGAGTACGAGCAGTACTTC. Translating it yields CASSTSRTGEYEQYF.

In regard to this clone: Compared with germline, one end of the junction differs, possibly owing to a read error. The chain combines TRBV6-5 with TRBJ2-5; possibly TRBD1 or TRBD2 for D (5 bases each). From germline, CDR1 is MNHEY and CDR2 SVGAGI. The length of the CDR3 is 15 residues. CDR3 protein: CASTSGTHLQGTQYF. The CDR3 coding sequence is TGTGCCAGCACCTCCGGGACGCACCTTCAAGGGACCCAGTACTTC.

This clone was seen only once. V gene TRBV4-1 combines with J gene TRBJ2-7; D possibly matches TRBD1 or TRBD2 (5 bases each). The CDR3 consists of 14 residues. The V gene's germline CDR1 is MGHRA and CDR2 YSYEKL. V was pared by 4 bases and J by 2 bases, with 12 bases between. The CDR3 DNA is TGCGCCAGCAGCCCACGGGACGCCCCCTACGAGCAGTACTTC. Encoded protein: CASSPRDAPYEQYF.